Listed below are T cell receptor beta chains from one sample, sequenced in a study of blood T cells in healthy people across ages. Using its own MiXCR run on the 5' RACE reads, TCRdb lists one record per CDR3 protein. The profile covers some 760,000 distinct CDR3 sequences, with roughly 25% appearing a single time and 9% to 9.5% taken by the ten largest. The same sample was also studied in work on T cells of mothers and their children.

Material: blood. These receptor sequences come from a boy between 10 and 17 years old in good health. Both conserved end residues are part of each CDR3. Fields, in order: J gene, V gene, CDR3 protein.

TRBJ2-3 TRBV2 CASSYNADTQYF
TRBJ2-5 TRBV5-1 CASSLVPGGETQYF
TRBJ2-7 TRBV7-9 CASSLGYEAGQYF
TRBJ1-3 TRBV13 CASGDRQSSGNTIYF
TRBJ2-7 TRBV5-6 CASSYRELVYEQYF
TRBJ2-5 TRBV10-3 CAISEQGTILQETQHF
TRBJ2-5 TRBV12-5 CASGLDNQETQYF
TRBJ2-3 TRBV9 CASSVQEGVVTDTQYF
TRBJ1-5 TRBV12-3/TRBV12-4 CASSFEQSNQPQHF
TRBJ1-4 TRBV9 CASSAGGNGNEKLFF
TRBJ2-5 TRBV12-3/TRBV12-4 CASSFVPAPGTQYF
TRBJ2-7 TRBV6-5 CASRRQGRIEQYF
TRBJ2-7 TRBV19 CASSIWRDASYEQYF
TRBJ2-1 TRBV24-1 CATSDLASERGAYNEQFF
TRBJ2-1 TRBV24-1 CATSDVQGPGLLNEQFF
TRBJ2-5 TRBV3-1 CASSQAQDWDQETQYF
TRBJ1-1 TRBV7-9 CASSPTNQGNTEAFF
TRBJ2-7 TRBV28 CATLASDSLYEQYF
TRBJ2-4 TRBV29-1 CSVGAGESKNIQYF
TRBJ2-1 TRBV29-1 CSVAQGKGYNEQFF
TRBJ2-5 TRBV10-3 CAISTARGSETQYF
TRBJ2-7 TRBV13 CASSLEGRSEQYF
TRBJ2-2 TRBV29-1 CSVEEAVNTGELFF
NA TRBV20-1 CSARDRGREQFF
TRBJ2-5 TRBV7-9 CASSFTGAPQETQYF
TRBJ2-7 TRBV5-1 CASSFQTSGYEQYF
TRBJ2-1 TRBV7-6 CASSQGVAGAPYNEQFF
NA TRBV29-1 CSAVPGEEGYEQYF
TRBJ1-1 TRBV28 CASSLGQKAFF
TRBJ1-4 TRBV20-1 CSARSVGLQGEKLFF
TRBJ1-6 TRBV4-2 CASSQDLGTNTKESPLHF
TRBJ2-5 TRBV21-1 CANKTSGRVRETQYF
TRBJ1-1 TRBV3-1 CASSPRTGGRENTEAFF
NA TRBV29-1 CIINRANEQFF
NA TRBV6-2/TRBV6-3 CASSSQRRQGTYEQYF
TRBJ2-7 TRBV11-2 CASSGGQASTYEQYF
TRBJ2-1 TRBV6-5 CASRSPRRNEQFF
TRBJ2-7 TRBV20-1 CSANRDGRPDLQYF
TRBJ1-1 TRBV19 CASTWGLNTEAFF
TRBJ1-2 TRBV11-2 CASSLFSPDRAYGYTF
TRBJ2-5 TRBV20-1 CSATPDAEGYSQETQYF
TRBJ2-2 TRBV20-1 CSARGPGLAGGPGTGELFF
TRBJ2-5 TRBV29-1 CSVGRGLYEQHF
TRBJ2-1 TRBV19 CASSVRGVDSNNEQFF
NA TRBV7-3 CASSLTGTTYNEQFF
TRBJ1-4 TRBV7-9 CASSLGNNEKLFF
TRBJ1-5 TRBV18 CASSPGPGDWPQHF
TRBJ2-5 TRBV7-3 CASSDDSGGQYF
TRBJ2-2 TRBV28 CASREGDRANTGELFF
TRBJ2-4 TRBV7-2 CASSLTGQGAHIQYF
TRBJ2-1 TRBV27 CASSPTGFNEQFF
TRBJ2-1 TRBV3-1 CASSPRTSGDSYNEQFF
TRBJ2-4 TRBV12-3/TRBV12-4 CASSPHPREGRMRTKNIQYF